Presented here are 28 T cell receptor beta chains from one specimen sequenced in a study of T cell responses to AZD1222 COVID-19 vaccine. TCRdb's copy holds only in-frame clones and misses some; the assay was immunoSEQ multiplex PCR. This table has more than 90,000 clones, approximately 84% appearing once. This material consisted of peripheral blood, taken on day 0 of AZD1222 vaccination. The receptors were gathered from an adult in good health.

This clone has just one count. The chain combines TRBV19 with TRBJ2-7; TRBD1 agrees at 10 bases. Trimming cost V 9 bases and J 4 bases; bases outside gene matches: 9. Germline lookup yields CDR1 LNHDA and CDR2 SQIVND (reference sequence). This CDR3 is built from 14 residues. The CDR3 sequence: CASRKTGGSYEQYF. CDR3 nucleotide sequence: TGTGCCAGCAGAAAGACAGGGGGCTCTTACGAGCAGTACTTC.

The chain is built from TRBV2 and TRBJ2-5, with a weak D call TRBD2 (5 bases). Germline assignment: CDR1 SNHLY and CDR2 FYNNEI. The length of the CDR3 is 13 residues. Between the trimmed V and J ends, which lost 4 bases and 2 bases, there was a span of 8 bases. The CDR3 protein is CASSGTSQETQYF. The CDR3 coding sequence is TGTGCCAGCAGTGGGACTTCACAAGAGACCCAGTACTTC.

The chain is built from TRBV21-1 and TRBJ2-1; the D call of TRBD2 is as the table states it, not checked on the DNA. TRBV21-1 is shown as a pseudogene. The CDR3 consists of 16 residues. CDR3 DNA: TGTGCCAGCAGCCCCCGCCTTCGGACTAGCGGAGCTGAGCAGTTCTTC. Protein: CASSPRLRTSGAEQFF.

The rearrangement uses TRBV7-9 and TRBJ2-1; TRBD2 might be the D (6 bases). There are 16 residues in the CDR3. Trimming left V 3 bases short and J 2 bases short, with 14 bases between. Germline CDR1 is SEHNR and CDR2 is FQNEAQ (reference sequence). DNA for the CDR3: TGTGCCAGCAGCTTGTTGACTAGTCGGACCTACAATGAGCAGTTCTTC. Its protein is CASSLLTSRTYNEQFF.

In its sample, this clone was seen once. V is TRBV19 and J is TRBJ1-2; D perhaps matches TRBD1 (6 bases). V was cut by 3 bases and J by 5 bases, with 10 bases left in between. The CDR3 consists of 13 residues. Germline CDR1 and CDR2: LNHDA and SQIVND (reference sequence). This CDR3 reads CASSITGNYGYTF. The CDR3 DNA sequence: TGTGCCAGTAGTATCACAGGGAATTATGGCTACACCTTC.

In DNA form, the CDR3 reads TGTGCTAGTGGCCTGAGGGCCAGGGGTTTTGGGAATCAGCCCCAGCATTTT. This encodes CASGLRARGFGNQPQHF. The rearrangement uses TRBV12-5 and TRBJ1-5; TRBD1 is a possible D gene (6 bases). V was pared by 6 bases and J by 4 bases, with 22 bases between. Germline CDR1 LGHNT, CDR2 FRNRAP. The CDR3 runs 17 residues.

This chain uses TRBV5-6 with TRBJ1-1; unclear D gene. Trimming took off 7 bases at V and 1 base at J, with 11 bases between the two ends. There are 13 residues in the CDR3. CDR1 and CDR2 from the germline V gene are SGHDT and YYEEEE. The CDR3 loop reads CASHPPENTEAFF. The DNA for the CDR3 is TGTGCCAGCCACCCTCCGGAGAACACTGAAGCTTTCTTT.

In its sample, this clone was seen once. This rearrangement joins TRBV28 to TRBJ2-3, with D unresolved. CDR1 MDHEN and CDR2 SYDVKM come from the germline V gene. V was shortened by 6 bases and J by 2 bases, with 15 bases between the two germline ends. This CDR3 comprises 15 residues. Here the CDR3 reads CASSRNPDDTDTQYF. CDR3 bases: TGTGCCAGCAGCCGAAACCCAGACGACACAGATACGCAGTATTTT.

The chain carries TRBV6-4 and TRBJ2-1, with D uncertain. CDR1 MRHNA and CDR2 SNTAGT come from the germline V gene. Trimming shortened V by 0 bases and J by 3 bases, and 12 bases separated the two germline ends. The CDR3 has 16 amino acids. CDR3 amino acids: CASSDSPRPNYNEQFF. The CDR3 bases are TGTGCCAGCAGTGACTCCCCGAGACCAAACTACAATGAGCAGTTCTTC.

This clone has just one count. The chain carries TRBV6-5 and TRBJ2-5, with D possibly matching TRBD1 (5 bases). V was trimmed by 7 bases and J by 7 bases, leaving 19 bases between them. CDR1 and CDR2 from the germline V gene are MNHEY and SVGAGI. This CDR3 has 14 residues. This CDR3 reads CASTPTGLQMTQYF. CDR3 in DNA: TGTGCCAGCACCCCCACAGGCCTACAAATGACCCAGTACTTC.

The chain has TRBV7-6 and TRBJ1-3; no clear D gene. The germline V gene encodes CDR1 SGHVS and CDR2 FNYEAQ. V shed 2 bases and J shed 0 bases, with 11 bases lying between them. CDR3 size: 16 residues. In DNA form, the CDR3 reads TGTGCCAGCAGCTTAAGTGTCGGACTCTCTGGAAACACCATATATTTT. It translates to CASSLSVGLSGNTIYF.

The chain joins TRBV7-3 to TRBJ2-6; D is undetermined. V was trimmed by 0 bases and J by 2 bases, leaving 8 bases between them. Germline lookup yields CDR1 SGHTA and CDR2 FQGTGA. CDR3 length: 16 amino acids. CDR3 coding DNA: TGTGCCAGCAGCTTAACAATGGGTGCTGGGGCCAACGTCCTGACTTTC. Its protein product is CASSLTMGAGANVLTF. Drawing the rest from reference TRBV7-3 and TRBJ2-6, the complete variable domain is GAGVSQTPSNKVTEKGKYVELRCDPISGHTALYWYRQSLGQGPEFLIYFQGTGAADDSGLPNDRFFAVRPEGSVSTLKIQRTERGDSAVYLCASSLTMGAGANVLTFGAGSRLTVL.

The rearrangement links TRBV28 to TRBJ2-1; D might be TRBD1 (5 bases). In germline, CDR1 is MDHEN, CDR2 SYDVKM. The CDR3 totals 13 residues. The V gene lost 5 bases and the J gene lost 8 bases, with 13 bases spanning the gap. The CDR3 loop reads CASSRGRADEQFF. As DNA, the CDR3 is TGTGCCAGCAGTAGAGGCAGGGCGGATGAGCAGTTCTTC.

The chain joins TRBV29-1 to TRBJ2-1; TRBD1 matches at 7 bases. The CDR3 loop spans 13 amino acids. The V gene end was trimmed by 3 bases and the J gene end by 5 bases; junction bases not matched to a gene: 4. Germline CDR1 SQVTM, CDR2 ANQGSEA. CDR3 DNA: TGCAGCGTTGACGGGACAGCAAACAATGAGCAGTTCTTC. Translated, it gives CSVDGTANNEQFF.

The rearrangement joins TRBV6-5 to TRBJ2-5; 9 nucleotides line up with TRBD1. Germline V gives CDR1 MNHEY, CDR2 SVGAGI. The J segment lost 5 bases and the V segment lost 6 bases, leaving 4 bases of the junction unmatched. The CDR3 has 13 residues. This chain's CDR3 is CASRRTGVETQYF. Written as DNA, the CDR3 is TGTGCCAGCAGGCGGACAGGGGTGGAGACCCAGTACTTC.

There are a few counts of this clone. The chain is built from TRBV7-9 and TRBJ1-2; tentative D call: TRBD1 (6 bases). In germline, CDR1 is SEHNR, CDR2 FQNEAQ (reference sequence). This CDR3 is built from 12 residues. Trimming took 4 bases from V and 10 from J, leaving 13 bases between them. In nucleotides, the CDR3 is TGTGCCAGCAGCTCCGGGACATTCCTCTACACCTTC. Protein product: CASSSGTFLYTF.

V gene TRBV5-4 combines with J gene TRBJ2-1; D is ambiguous. The CDR3 is made up of 13 amino acids. The V end lost 1 base, the J end lost 10 bases, and 12 bases lay between the germline ends. Looked up from germline, CDR1 is SGHNT and CDR2 is YYREEE (reference sequence). As DNA, the CDR3 is TGTGCCAGCAGCTTGACAGAGCGAGGAGAGCAGTTCTTC. As protein: CASSLTERGEQFF.

The CDR3 loop reads CASSLGDRFNQPQHF. CDR3 sequence (DNA): TGTGCCAGCAGCCTTGGGGACCGTTTTAATCAGCCCCAGCATTTT. The rearrangement uses TRBV28 and TRBJ1-5; a weak D match, TRBD1 (5 bases). The germline CDR1 and CDR2 sequences are MDHEN and SYDVKM. The CDR3 extends over 15 amino acids. Trimming stripped 6 bases from V and 4 bases from J, with 16 bases between.

The rearrangement links TRBV7-2 to TRBJ1-1; possible D gene TRBD1, 6 bases. The CDR3 is made up of 14 amino acids. Germline CDR1 reads SGHTA; CDR2 reads FQGNSA. Trimming pared 5 bases from V and 0 bases from J, leaving 10 bases between. The CDR3 loop reads CASSTRQVNTEAFF. The CDR3 DNA reads as TGTGCCAGCAGCACCCGACAGGTGAACACTGAAGCTTTCTTT. The full variable domain, in which reference TRBV7-2 and TRBJ1-1 provide the parts outside the CDR3, is GAGVSQSPSNKVTEKGKDVELRCDPISGHTALYWYRQSLGQGLEFLIYFQGNSAPDKSGLPSDRFSAERTGGSVSTLTIQRTQQEDSAVYLCASSTRQVNTEAFFGQGTRLTVV.

This chain joins TRBV7-9 and TRBJ2-1, with TRBD2 matching 14 bases. V dropped 5 bases and J dropped 8; count of bases not matched to a gene: 8. The CDR3 extends over 16 amino acids. Germline assignment: CDR1 SEHNR and CDR2 FQNEAQ (reference sequence). The CDR3 bases are TGTGCCAGCAGCCTCCCGGGACTAGCGGGAGCCCATGAGCAGTTCTTC. It specifies CASSLPGLAGAHEQFF.

This clone was seen more than once but under ten times. This chain links TRBV4-1 with TRBJ2-5; tentative D call: TRBD2 (6 bases). Germline lookup yields CDR1 MGHRA and CDR2 YSYEKL. There are 14 residues in the CDR3. Trimming removed 2 bases from V and 5 bases from J, with 12 bases in between. The CDR3: CASSQRRAGETQYF. CDR3 nucleotides: TGCGCCAGCAGCCAACGGAGGGCCGGGGAGACCCAGTACTTC.

The gene calls are TRBV27 and TRBJ1-1; 7 bases map to TRBD1. Trimming at V came to 1 base and at J to 5 bases, leaving 1 base not matched to a gene. There are 13 residues in the CDR3. Germline V lookup: CDR1 MNHEY, CDR2 SMNVEV (reference sequence). CDR3 bases: TGTGCCAGCAGTTTATACAGGGGAACTGAAGCTTTCTTT. Residues: CASSLYRGTEAFF.

The chain carries TRBV6-5 and TRBJ1-1; D remains unclear. Trimming removed 8 bases at V and 1 base at J, with 5 bases between. This CDR3 region has 11 residues. Germline assignment: CDR1 MNHEY and CDR2 SVGAGI. The CDR3 reads CASGANTEAFF. The CDR3 nucleotides are TGTGCCAGCGGAGCGAACACTGAAGCTTTCTTT.

J is TRBJ1-1 and V is TRBV6-5; perhaps TRBD1 as D (6 bases). Germline assignment: CDR1 MNHEY and CDR2 SVGAGI. CDR3 size: 14 residues. V dropped 4 bases and J dropped 4 bases, with 13 bases sitting between them. The CDR3 nucleotides are TGTGCCAGCAGTTCTACAGGGACTTTCACTGAAGCTTTCTTT. Residues: CASSSTGTFTEAFF.

The rearrangement links TRBV18 to TRBJ2-3; D is ambiguous. Germline V gene lookup returns CDR1 KGHSH and CDR2 LQKENI. The CDR3 has 15 residues. The V gene lost 4 bases and the J gene lost 5 bases, with 16 bases spanning the gap. The CDR3 region has the DNA TGTGCCAGCTCACTAACCGACCTGCACGGAGATACGCAGTATTTT. This gives the protein CASSLTDLHGDTQYF.

The genes are TRBV19 and TRBJ2-7; TRBD1 matches at 8 bases. V lost 3 bases to trimming and J lost 7 bases; unmatched junction nucleotides: 11. The CDR3 is made up of 15 amino acids. Per germline, CDR1 LNHDA and CDR2 SQIVND (reference sequence). The chain's CDR3 is CASSMLAGGFREQYF. CDR3 coding DNA: TGTGCCAGTAGTATGTTAGCAGGGGGCTTTCGTGAGCAGTACTTC.

This clone was seen only once. V usage is TRBV11-2 and J usage is TRBJ2-5; no clear D gene. CDR3 size: 15 residues. Germline CDR1 reads SGHAT; CDR2 reads FQNNGV. The V and J ends lost 0 bases and 6 bases respectively, with 14 bases between them. The CDR3, as DNA: TGTGCCAGCAGCTTAGATCTCGGCCCACGGCAGACCCAGTACTTC. It yields the protein CASSLDLGPRQTQYF.

This clone has a single count. The CDR3 DNA is TGTGCCAGCAGCCAAGACCCCCAATATGGCTACACCTTC. Translated, it gives CASSQDPQYGYTF. The chain has TRBV14 and TRBJ1-2; no firm D call. The V and J ends lost 0 bases and 5 bases respectively, with 7 bases between them. The CDR3 loop spans 13 amino acids. Germline values: CDR1 SGHDN, CDR2 FVKESK.